Sequencing of this T cell receptor (beta chain) was carried out in a study of blood T cell repertoires in COVID-19 (dated by TCRdb to the early 2020s). In terms of the full investigation: Samples from collaborators originated in the United States, Italy and Spain and spanned both the acute and convalescent phases of COVID-19. The sample metadata nearly always contained a de-identified subject ID, COVID-19 status, age in years and sex. The material from the prospective study consisted of cDNA or gDNA derived from T cells, B-cell-depleted T cells, or PBMCs. The dataset comprised deeply sampled blood TCRbeta repertoires from subjects exposed to, actively infected with, or recovered from COVID-19. Where available, HLA class I and class II types were obtained from metadata supplied by the sample provider rather than from assay-based typing. The samples were drawn from two sources: the first 160 participants of the ongoing ImmuneRACE study, and 1,200 or so subjects contributed by 6 global collaborators. The repertoires were released in a freely available public database intended as a resource for research on the immune response to SARS-CoV-2.

This clone appeared a single time. Its specific antigen is unknown. Base qualities are not provided; no much larger clone lies one nucleotide away. The CDR3 contains 14 residues, cysteine and phenylalanine counted. Only CDR3 DNA is held: 42 bases, read in frame from base 1. Results the study describes overall, beyond this receptor: Clinical and demographic metadata were provided uncurated, with the amount varying by source and participant.

The immunoSEQ Assay, a bias-controlled multiplex PCR, was used to amplify TCRbeta CDR3 regions from genomic DNA. The authors' analysis ran thus. The number of nucleated cells in each sample was estimated from the amplification of reference gene primers within the assay. To quantify the absolute abundance of each unique TCRbeta CDR3 rearrangement, sequence reads were collapsed and filtered. For each sample, productive Simpson clonality was calculated as the square root of Simpson's diversity index across productive rearrangements. TCRdb re-hosts the immuneACCESS table, in-frame sequences only. Its copies lack some clones; in the studies checked, an unresolved V gene accounts for under half of them, and the cause for the rest is not known. Clonal size and the V and J genes are those of that table, whereas D and trimming came from the DNA. The sample data list 150,000 to 200,000 clones, and around 87% of these were observed just once. Together, the top ten hold roughly 0.95% of the sample.

The collaborating institutions used their own protocols to collect whole blood in K2EDTA tubes. For TCRbeta analysis, collaborators shipped samples as frozen whole blood, isolated PBMCs, or DNA extracted from either of those sample types. The chain is encoded by TRBV21-1 joined to TRBJ2-3; TRBD2 is taken as the D call from the table, unchecked against the DNA. TRBV21-1 is assigned pseudogene status. The sample comprised peripheral blood. The sequence was collected from a man between 18 and 29 years old with acute or convalescent COVID-19. The CDR3 here reads CASSNPPGGDTQYF. The DNA reads as follows: TGTGCCAGCAGCAACCCCCCCGGGGGAGATACGCAGTATTTT.